Each of the 23 T cell receptor beta chains below was sequenced from the same sample in a study of blood T cell repertoires in COVID-19. Here immunoSEQ multiplex PCR was the method, and the copy in TCRdb shows in-frame clones only, minus some. The sample contains hundreds of thousands of clones, roughly 90% of which appear only once. Sequenced sample: peripheral blood. Receptor source: a woman aged 40 to 50 who had recovered from COVID-19.

The chain has TRBV6-8 and TRBJ1-6; TRBD1 aligns across 9 bases. The CDR3 consists of 16 residues. Germline values: CDR1 MNHGY, CDR2 SAAAGT. The V and J ends lost 6 bases and 7 bases, in that order; junction bases with no gene match: 10. Here the CDR3 reads CASSSDRGQMNSPLHF. DNA for the CDR3: TGTGCCAGCAGCTCGGACAGGGGCCAGATGAATTCACCCCTCCACTTT.

This clone came up once. The V gene is TRBV4-2, the J gene TRBJ1-6; 7 bases map to TRBD1. Germline V lookup: CDR1 LGHNA, CDR2 YNFKEQ. Unmatched junction bases numbered 12, after V lost 3 bases and J lost 7 bases. The CDR3 runs 17 residues. The CDR3 DNA is TGTGCCAGCAGCCATTCTTCCGGGACAGCGATCAATTCACCCCTCCACTTT. This encodes CASSHSSGTAINSPLHF.

The rearrangement joins TRBV19 to TRBJ1-5; D unclear. Trimming left V 5 bases short and J 4 bases short, with 15 bases between. The CDR3 totals 15 residues. CDR1 is LNHDA, CDR2 SQIVND, per germline (reference sequence). This CDR3 reads CASSSGVERNQPQHF. CDR3 bases: TGTGCCAGTAGTTCCGGGGTCGAGCGAAATCAGCCCCAGCATTTT.

The genes are TRBV30 and TRBJ2-2; perhaps TRBD1 as D (6 bases). The CDR3 has 11 residues. The V gene's germline CDR1 is GTSNPN and CDR2 SVGIG (reference sequence). Trimming took 4 bases from V and 8 from J, leaving 8 bases between them. CDR3 bases: TGTGCCTGGACAGGGGTAGGGGAGCTGTTTTTT. This translates into CAWTGVGELFF.

The chain joins TRBV19 to TRBJ2-1; TRBD1 agrees at 12 bases. The CDR3 runs 17 residues. Germline V gives CDR1 LNHDA, CDR2 SQIVND (reference sequence). The V segment lost 3 bases and the J segment 1 base; nucleotides outside the gene matches: 4. CDR3: CASSMGQGARSYNEQFF. CDR3 bases: TGTGCCAGTAGTATGGGACAGGGGGCTCGGTCCTACAATGAGCAGTTCTTC.

V gene TRBV19 combines with J gene TRBJ1-1; weak D call: TRBD1 (6 bases). Germline loops: CDR1 LNHDA, CDR2 SQIVND (reference sequence). The CDR3 extends over 15 amino acids. Trimming stripped 5 bases from V and 0 bases from J, with 13 bases between. DNA of the CDR3: TGTGCCAGTAGTCTAGGGGGAGAGGTGAACACTGAAGCTTTCTTT. Its protein is CASSLGGEVNTEAFF.

This clone appeared a few times. The V and J genes are TRBV30 and TRBJ1-2, with 7 bases identical to TRBD1. Germline CDR1 is GTSNPN and CDR2 is SVGIG (reference sequence). The CDR3 runs 12 residues. V trimming: 5 bases; J trimming: 4 bases; junction bases outside the gene matches: 4. The CDR3 nucleotides read TGTGCCTGGGGTAGGGACAGCTATGGCTACACCTTC. Residues: CAWGRDSYGYTF.

The V gene is TRBV11-2, the J gene TRBJ2-1; maybe TRBD2 (6 bases). Germline lookup yields CDR1 SGHAT and CDR2 FQNNGV. This CDR3 has 15 amino acids. V lost 1 base, J lost 9 bases, and 16 bases lay in between. Written as DNA, the CDR3 is TGTGCCAGCAGCTTAGCCCTAGCGCCCTTAGGTGAGCAGTTCTTC. The encoded protein is CASSLALAPLGEQFF.

The chain employs TRBV18 and TRBJ2-2, with D possibly being TRBD1 (6 bases). Trimming stripped 2 bases from V and 1 base from J, with 11 bases between. Germline lookup yields CDR1 KGHSH and CDR2 LQKENI. The CDR3 length is 16 residues. Written as DNA, the CDR3 is TGTGCCAGCTCACCATCCGGGACACAGAACACCGGGGAGCTGTTTTTT. It specifies CASSPSGTQNTGELFF.

The chain joins TRBV6-5 to TRBJ1-2, with D unclear. This CDR3 contains 13 residues. CDR1 is MNHEY and CDR2 is SVGAGI in the germline V gene. V lost 2 bases and J lost 1, with 5 bases in between. Here the CDR3 DNA reads TGTGCCAGCAGTTACGCCTATAACTATGGCTACACCTTC. This encodes CASSYAYNYGYTF.

This chain links TRBV14 with TRBJ1-4; no firm D call. Germline CDR1 and CDR2: SGHDN and FVKESK. Trimming stripped 5 bases from V and 5 bases from J, with 6 bases between. The CDR3 contains 12 residues. The CDR3 is CASSFLNEKLFF. Written as DNA, the CDR3 is TGTGCCAGCAGCTTCCTCAATGAAAAACTGTTTTTT.

CDR3 nucleotides: TGTGCCAGCAGCTTGGACAGTTCCATGAACACTGAAGCTTTCTTT. Amino acids: CASSLDSSMNTEAFF. The chain recombines TRBV7-3 with TRBJ1-1; TRBD1 is a possible D gene (6 bases). V shed 3 bases and J shed 0 bases, with 11 bases lying between them. There are 15 residues in the CDR3. Germline CDR1 and CDR2: SGHTA and FQGTGA.

A note on this clone: Other DNA sequences from this sample encode an identical CDR3 as well. The J gene is TRBJ1-3, the V gene TRBV30, with D unclear. The germline V gene encodes CDR1 GTSNPN and CDR2 SVGIG (reference sequence). This CDR3 spans 14 amino acids. V lost 0 bases to trimming and J lost 2 bases, with 8 bases between them. The CDR3 DNA reads as TGTGCCTGGAGTGTACGGGGAACTGGAAACACCATATATTTT. Its protein product is CAWSVRGTGNTIYF.

This clone occurred a few times. The chain uses TRBV11-2 and TRBJ2-7; no firm D call. This CDR3 region has 14 residues. Per the germline V gene, CDR1 is SGHAT and CDR2 is FQNNGV. Trimming left V 3 bases short and J 1 base short, with 10 bases between. The CDR3 loop is CASSFAAGSYEQYF. DNA for the CDR3: TGTGCCAGCAGCTTCGCCGCAGGATCCTACGAGCAGTACTTC.

This chain joins TRBV30 and TRBJ1-5; 7 nucleotides match TRBD1. The CDR3 runs to 13 residues. Looked up from germline, CDR1 is GTSNPN and CDR2 is SVGIG (reference sequence). V lost 2 bases and J lost 7; bases outside the gene matches: 5. The CDR3 is CAWSYRGGQPQHF. In DNA, the CDR3 is TGTGCCTGGAGTTACAGGGGTGGGCAGCCCCAGCATTTT.

This chain connects TRBV6-5 to TRBJ1-6, with no clear D. Germline assignment: CDR1 MNHEY and CDR2 SVGAGI. The CDR3 is made up of 14 amino acids. V lost 7 bases, J lost 9 bases, and 16 bases lay in between. The CDR3 loop reads CASTRSPSGSPLHF. The CDR3 bases are TGTGCCAGCACCAGGTCCCCGAGCGGTTCACCCCTCCACTTT.

This clone was observed many times. V and J are TRBV30 and TRBJ1-2; 10 bases agree with TRBD1. CDR3 length: 13 residues. J was trimmed by 6 bases and V by 3 bases; bases with no gene match: 4. Germline V gene data show CDR1 as GTSNPN and CDR2 as SVGIG (reference sequence). The CDR3 DNA is TGTGCCTGGAGCGCGGACAGGGGGGATGGCTACACCTTC. This sequence encodes CAWSADRGDGYTF.

The chain couples TRBV7-8 to TRBJ1-4; a weak D match, TRBD1 (6 bases). This CDR3 has 15 amino acids. The ends were cut back, 2 bases at V and 4 bases at J, with 11 bases in the middle. The germline gives CDR1 SGHVS, CDR2 FQNEAQ. The CDR3 sequence is CASSLIDRLNEKLFF. The CDR3, as DNA: TGTGCCAGCAGCTTAATAGACAGGCTTAATGAAAAACTGTTTTTT. Supplemented by reference TRBV7-8 and TRBJ1-4, the full variable domain reads GAGVSQSPRYKVAKRGQDVALRCDPISGHVSLFWYQQALGQGPEFLTYFQNEAQLDKSGLPSDRFFAERPEGSVSTLKIQRTQQEDSAVYLCASSLIDRLNEKLFFGSGTQLSVL.

The chain combines TRBV11-2 with TRBJ1-2; D remains ambiguous. Germline CDR1 SGHAT, CDR2 FQNNGV. CDR3 length: 13 amino acids. Trimming took off 0 bases at V and 4 bases at J, with 6 bases between the two ends. CDR3 DNA sequence: TGTGCCAGCAGCTTAGATTCGGTCTATGGCTACACCTTC. This encodes CASSLDSVYGYTF.

The V gene is TRBV30, the J gene TRBJ1-4; 7 positions agree with TRBD1. Germline CDR1 reads GTSNPN; CDR2 reads SVGIG (reference sequence). CDR3 length: 13 residues. V gave up 4 bases and J gave up 3 bases; unmatched junction bases: 2. DNA of the CDR3: TGTGCCTGGAAGGGGACAGCTAATGAAAAACTGTTTTTT. Protein product: CAWKGTANEKLFF.

The chain has TRBV7-2 and TRBJ1-5; tentative D call: TRBD1 (6 bases). The CDR3 has 17 amino acids. Trimming removed 3 bases from V and 4 bases from J, with 19 bases in between. Germline assignment: CDR1 SGHTA and CDR2 FQGNSA. The CDR3 coding sequence is TGTGCCAGCAGCTTCGGGGGGCGCTGGGTAGGGAATCAGCCCCAGCATTTT. It codes for CASSFGGRWVGNQPQHF. The full variable domain, with the rest looked up from reference TRBV7-2 and TRBJ1-5, is GAGVSQSPSNKVTEKGKDVELRCDPISGHTALYWYRQSLGQGLEFLIYFQGNSAPDKSGLPSDRFSAERTGGSVSTLTIQRTQQEDSAVYLCASSFGGRWVGNQPQHFGDGTRLSIL.

As to this clone: The sample carries other DNA sequences with the same CDR3. The V call is TRBV27, the J call TRBJ2-7; TRBD1 matches 10 bases. This CDR3 comprises 14 residues. Germline CDR1 and CDR2: MNHEY and SMNVEV (reference sequence). V gave up 6 bases and J gave up 2 bases; unmatched junction bases: 4. The CDR3 region has the DNA TGTGCCAGCAGGCGGGACAGGGGCCCCTACGAGCAGTACTTC. Its translation: CASRRDRGPYEQYF.

This CDR3 reads CASSPRTSGTSTGELFF. CDR3 in DNA: TGTGCCAGCAGCCCACGGACTAGCGGGACCAGCACCGGGGAGCTGTTTTTT. The genes are TRBV27 and TRBJ2-2; TRBD2 aligns across 12 bases. The germline V gene has CDR1 MNHEY and CDR2 SMNVEV (reference sequence). The CDR3 has 17 amino acids. V lost 6 bases, J lost 4 bases, and 9 bases stayed unmatched.